The 22 T cell receptor beta chains below all came from one sample that was sequenced in a study of blood T cell repertoires in COVID-19. Sequenced by immunoSEQ multiplex PCR; TCRdb stores in-frame clones only, minus some. The sample consists of about 460,000 clones, about 85% of them appearing once. The sequenced sample was PBMCs or T cells enriched from blood (not recorded which). Every receptor here comes from an older woman who had recovered from COVID-19.

The chain uses TRBV24-1 and TRBJ2-5, with 7 bases matching TRBD2. Germline CDR1 is KGHDR and CDR2 is SFDVKD. CDR3 size: 14 residues. V dropped 6 bases and J dropped 5; count of bases not matched to a gene: 8. CDR3 region: CATSPTRGGETQYF. As DNA, the CDR3 is TGTGCCACCAGTCCGACGAGGGGAGGGGAGACCCAGTACTTC.

J is TRBJ2-1 and V is TRBV2, with 8 bases aligning to TRBD1. The V gene's germline CDR1 is SNHLY and CDR2 FYNNEI. This CDR3 spans 17 amino acids. V shed 7 bases and J 0 bases; nucleotides not matched to a gene: 11. CDR3 sequence (DNA): TGTGCCAGCAAGGAGACAGGGGCCTACAGCTCCTACAATGAGCAGTTCTTC. Its protein is CASKETGAYSSYNEQFF.

Regarding this clone: Other DNA sequences in the sample encode the same CDR3. The chain has TRBV24-1 and TRBJ2-7; D remains unclear. Germline lookup yields CDR1 KGHDR and CDR2 SFDVKD. The CDR3 runs to 13 residues. Trimming took 3 bases from V and 2 from J, leaving 7 bases between them. CDR3 sequence reads: CATSDGQTYEQYF. Written as DNA, the CDR3 is TGTGCCACCAGTGATGGGCAGACCTACGAGCAGTACTTC.

This clone has only one observation. This chain links TRBV11-2 with TRBJ2-7, with D tentatively TRBD1 (5 bases). V lost 5 bases, J lost 1 base, and 12 bases lay in between. The germline V gene encodes CDR1 SGHAT and CDR2 FQNNGV. The CDR3 spans 14 residues. The CDR3 DNA sequence: TGTGCCAGCAGCCAAGGGGCAGGATCCTACGAGCAGTACGTC. Encoded protein: CASSQGAGSYEQYV.

The rearrangement joins TRBV6-6 to TRBJ1-5; 7 bases agree with TRBD1. CDR3 length: 12 amino acids. Germline V gene sequence: CDR1 MNHNY, CDR2 SVGAGI (reference sequence). The trim removed 6 bases at V and 6 bases at J, leaving 2 bases unmatched. CDR3 DNA: TGTGCCAGCAGGACAGGGTTTCAGCCCCAGCATTTT. It codes for CASRTGFQPQHF.

The V call is TRBV2, the J call TRBJ2-1; D is ambiguous. This CDR3 is 11 amino acids long. The germline V gene has CDR1 SNHLY and CDR2 FYNNEI. Trimming took 5 bases from V and 9 from J, leaving 8 bases between them. CDR3 in DNA: TGTGCCAGCAGTAACGGGTTTGAGCAGTTCTTC. This gives the protein CASSNGFEQFF.

This clone was detected only a few times. Different DNA sequences within this sample yield the same CDR3. The chain links TRBV19 to TRBJ1-1, with D possibly matching TRBD1 (5 bases). The V and J ends lost 1 base and 2 bases respectively, with 8 bases between them. Germline CDR1 reads LNHDA; CDR2 reads SQIVND (reference sequence). This CDR3 comprises 14 residues. CDR3 nucleotides: TGTGCCAGTAGTATAGGCGGGGGAAACACTGAAGCTTTCTTT. As protein: CASSIGGGNTEAFF.

The chain has TRBV2 and TRBJ2-1, with TRBD1 matching 9 bases. Germline CDR1 SNHLY, CDR2 FYNNEI. This CDR3 has 15 residues. J was trimmed by 6 bases and V by 6 bases; bases with no gene match: 9. The CDR3 sequence: CASRTPGQGSNEQFF. As DNA, the CDR3 is TGTGCCAGCAGGACCCCGGGACAGGGTAGCAATGAGCAGTTCTTC.

This chain uses TRBV24-1 with TRBJ2-5; no definite D call. CDR3 length: 15 residues. CDR1 and CDR2 (germline): KGHDR, SFDVKD. Trimming removed 3 bases at V and 4 bases at J, with 14 bases between. The DNA for the CDR3 is TGTGCCACCAGTGATGCGCGGCCTCAAAGAGAGACCCAGTACTTC. It is translated as CATSDARPQRETQYF.

This chain connects TRBV25-1 to TRBJ1-4; no firm D call. Germline loops: CDR1 MGHDK, CDR2 SYGVNS. This CDR3 contains 18 residues. Deletions cut 8 bases from V and 0 bases from J, with 22 bases between. CDR3 sequence reads: CASAALGRGSATNEKLFF. Written as DNA, the CDR3 is TGTGCCAGCGCGGCTTTAGGCAGAGGGTCGGCAACTAATGAAAAACTGTTTTTT.

The chain is built from TRBV12-5 and TRBJ1-5; D gene uncertain. Trimming stripped 3 bases from V and 4 bases from J, with 7 bases between. This CDR3 region has 13 residues. Germline V CDR1 and CDR2: LGHNT, FRNRAP. The CDR3 loop reads CASGFGENQPQHF. As DNA, the CDR3 is TGTGCTAGTGGTTTCGGGGAGAATCAGCCCCAGCATTTT.

CDR3 amino acids: CASSSRTGGTGELFF. The CDR3 DNA reads TGCGCCAGCAGCTCCAGGACTGGAGGCACCGGGGAGCTGTTTTTT. This chain links TRBV5-1 with TRBJ2-2, with D tentatively TRBD2 (5 bases). The CDR3 contains 15 residues. Germline CDR1 is SGHRS and CDR2 is YFSETQ. The germline V and J ends were trimmed by 3 bases and 4 bases, with 13 bases remaining between them.

This clone showed up many times. This sequence joins TRBV10-2 and TRBJ1-1; no reliable D call. The CDR3 has 13 residues. V dropped 4 bases and J dropped 7 bases, with 13 bases sitting between them. The V gene's germline CDR1 is WSHSY and CDR2 SAAADI. In DNA, the CDR3 is TGCGCCAGCAGTGCCGGGGTTGCAAGTGAAGCTTTCTTT. Protein product: CASSAGVASEAFF.

The rearrangement links TRBV11-2 to TRBJ1-1, with D tentatively TRBD1 (5 bases). The V end lost 1 base, the J end lost 4 bases, and 16 bases lay between the germline ends. CDR3 length: 16 residues. Germline V CDR1 and CDR2: SGHAT, FQNNGV. DNA for the CDR3: TGTGCCAGCAGCTTAGCCGGACGCCTAGGGGTCACTGAAGCTTTCTTT. Its protein product is CASSLAGRLGVTEAFF.

The gene calls are TRBV2 and TRBJ2-3; the D gene is possibly TRBD2 (5 bases). The germline CDR1 and CDR2 sequences are SNHLY and FYNNEI. The CDR3 has 14 amino acids. The V and J ends lost 7 bases and 4 bases respectively, with 15 bases between them. CDR3 in DNA: TGTGCCAGCAAGGAGGACGTAGGCGCAGATACGCAGTATTTT. Protein product: CASKEDVGADTQYF.

V and J are TRBV7-2 and TRBJ2-5; 7 bases map to TRBD1. Germline assignment: CDR1 SGHTA and CDR2 FQGNSA. This CDR3 has 14 residues. With 5 bases clipped from V and 4 bases from J, the junction kept 7 bases outside the gene matches. Here the CDR3 reads CASSQRYRGETQYF. The CDR3 DNA follows: TGTGCCAGCAGCCAAAGGTACAGGGGAGAGACCCAGTACTTC.

This chain joins TRBV27 and TRBJ2-3; TRBD1 is a possible D gene (6 bases). The CDR3 runs 15 residues. The germline gives CDR1 MNHEY, CDR2 SMNVEV (reference sequence). V was trimmed by 3 bases and J by 1 base, leaving 11 bases between them. The CDR3 DNA reads TGTGCCAGCAGTTTCAGGGGTATAGGCACAGATACGCAGTATTTT. Translation gives CASSFRGIGTDTQYF.

The J gene is TRBJ1-1, the V gene TRBV2; 8 nucleotides match TRBD1. Germline trimming cut 5 bases from V and 5 bases from J; bases unmatched to any gene: 4. CDR1 SNHLY and CDR2 FYNNEI come from the germline V gene. This CDR3 is 13 amino acids long. CDR3 bases: TGTGCCAGCAGTTTCAGGGGGCAGACTGAAGCTTTCTTT. The encoded protein is CASSFRGQTEAFF.

CDR3 coding DNA: TGTGCCAGCTCACCACAACAGGACAGTAACGAAAAACTGTTTTTT. Its translation is CASSPQQDSNEKLFF. The V call is TRBV18, the J call TRBJ1-4; tentatively, D is TRBD1 (6 bases). The V end was cut by 1 base, the J end by 8 bases, with 14 bases between. The CDR3 spans 15 residues. Germline V gives CDR1 KGHSH, CDR2 LQKENI.

This chain uses TRBV10-3 with TRBJ2-1; 10 bases are a match to TRBD1. This CDR3 is built from 14 residues. The V gene end was trimmed by 11 bases and the J gene end by 6 bases; junction bases not matched to a gene: 10. Germline CDR1 reads ENHRY; CDR2 reads SYGVKD. The CDR3 sequence: CACQGQGYFNEQFF. Written as DNA, the CDR3 is TGTGCCTGCCAGGGACAGGGGTACTTCAATGAGCAGTTCTTC.

The chain has TRBV5-1 and TRBJ2-3; TRBD2 matches at 7 bases. This CDR3 spans 15 amino acids. The trim removed 0 bases at V and 2 bases at J, leaving 3 bases unmatched. Germline lookup yields CDR1 SGHRS and CDR2 YFSETQ. DNA of the CDR3: TGCGCCAGCAGCTTGGACGGGGACTACACAGATACGCAGTATTTT. As protein: CASSLDGDYTDTQYF.

V is TRBV5-1 and J is TRBJ2-5; the D gene is possibly TRBD1 (6 bases). The CDR3 is 13 residues long. CDR1 and CDR2 from the germline V gene are SGHRS and YFSETQ. Trimming took 5 bases from V and 4 from J, leaving 12 bases between them. The CDR3 region has the DNA TGCGCCAGCAGTTACACAGGGCCAGAGACCCAGTACTTC. This codes for CASSYTGPETQYF.